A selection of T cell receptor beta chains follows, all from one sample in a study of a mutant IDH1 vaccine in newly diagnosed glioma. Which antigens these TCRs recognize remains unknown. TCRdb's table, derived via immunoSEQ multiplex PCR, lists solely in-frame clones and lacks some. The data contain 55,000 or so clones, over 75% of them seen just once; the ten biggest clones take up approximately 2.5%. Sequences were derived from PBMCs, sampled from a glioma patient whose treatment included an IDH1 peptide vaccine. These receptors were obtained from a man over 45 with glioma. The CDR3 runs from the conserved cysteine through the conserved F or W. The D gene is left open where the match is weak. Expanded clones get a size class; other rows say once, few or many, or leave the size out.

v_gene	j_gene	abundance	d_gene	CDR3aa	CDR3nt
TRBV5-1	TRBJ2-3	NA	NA	CASSPGSLGRTQYF	TGCGCCAGCAGCCCTGGTTCGCTCGGCCGTACGCAGTATTTT
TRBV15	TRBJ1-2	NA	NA	CATSREREAFGGYTF	TGTGCCACCAGCAGAGAACGGGAGGCCTTCGGGGGCTACACCTTC
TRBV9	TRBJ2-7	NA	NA	CASSVETSNEQYF	TGTGCCAGCAGCGTGGAGACGTCGAACGAGCAGTACTTC
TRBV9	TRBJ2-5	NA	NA	CASSVFESGWETQYF	TGTGCCAGCAGCGTCTTCGAGAGTGGTTGGGAGACCCAGTACTTC
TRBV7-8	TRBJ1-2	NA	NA	CASSLARGSVPYGYTF	TGTGCCAGCAGCTTAGCGAGGGGCAGTGTCCCCTATGGCTACACCTTC
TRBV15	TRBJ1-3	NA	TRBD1	CATSRDRGLGNTIYF	TGTGCCACCAGCCGGGACAGGGGTTTAGGAAACACCATATATTTT
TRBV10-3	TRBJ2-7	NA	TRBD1	CAITPGQGFDEQYF	TGTGCCATCACCCCGGGACAGGGTTTCGACGAGCAGTACTTC
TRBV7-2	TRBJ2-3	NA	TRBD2	CASSWRGGYTDTQYF	TGTGCCAGCAGCTGGCGCGGGGGGTACACAGATACGCAGTATTTT
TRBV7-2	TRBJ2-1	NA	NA	CASSLDGLAPQFF	TGTGCCAGCAGCTTAGATGGCCTGGCGCCACAGTTCTTC
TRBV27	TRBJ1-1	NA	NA	CASSLIRGTEAFF	TGTGCCAGCAGTCTCATCAGGGGTACTGAAGCTTTCTTT
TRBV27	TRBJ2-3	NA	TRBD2	CASSLSGDTDTQYF	TGTGCCAGCAGTTTGAGCGGGGACACAGATACGCAGTATTTT
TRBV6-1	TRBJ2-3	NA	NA	CASSEGGQGLDTQYF	TGTGCCAGCAGTGAGGGGGGCCAGGGTCTAGATACGCAGTATTTT
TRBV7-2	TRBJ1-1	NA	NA	CASSLRRTNTEAFF	TGTGCCAGCAGCTTACGACGGACGAACACTGAAGCTTTCTTT
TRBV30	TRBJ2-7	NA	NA	CAWSSGPYEQYF	TGTGCCTGGAGTTCAGGGCCCTACGAGCAGTACTTC
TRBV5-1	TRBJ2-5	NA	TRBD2	CASSHGTNRRETQYF	TGCGCCAGCAGCCATGGGACTAATCGGCGAGAGACCCAGTACTTC
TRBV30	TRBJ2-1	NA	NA	CAWAPGTYNEQFF	TGTGCCTGGGCCCCAGGAACCTACAATGAGCAGTTCTTC
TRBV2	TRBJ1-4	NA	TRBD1	CASRPRQGSLKTNEKLFF	TGTGCCAGCAGACCCCGACAGGGTAGTCTGAAAACTAATGAAAAACTGTTTTTT
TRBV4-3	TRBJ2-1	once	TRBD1	CASSRAGTGDEQFF	TGCGCCAGCAGCCGGGCCGGGACAGGGGACGAGCAGTTCTTC
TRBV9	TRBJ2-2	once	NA	CASSIEYPGTGELFF	TGTGCCAGCAGCATCGAGTACCCAGGCACCGGGGAGCTGTTTTTT
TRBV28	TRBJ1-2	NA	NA	CASSFAGRLTSYTF	TGTGCCAGCAGTTTCGCGGGGAGGTTAACAAGCTACACCTTC
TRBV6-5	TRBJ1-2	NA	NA	CASSYGRGTDYGYTF	TGTGCCAGCAGTTACGGTAGGGGCACTGACTATGGCTACACCTTC
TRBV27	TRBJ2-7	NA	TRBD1	CASSRRVTGAHYEQYF	TGTGCCAGCAGCCGACGAGTCACAGGGGCCCACTACGAGCAGTACTTC
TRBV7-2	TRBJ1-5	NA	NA	CASSFMGDQPQHF	TGTGCCAGCAGCTTCATGGGTGATCAGCCCCAGCATTTT
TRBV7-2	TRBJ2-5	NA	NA	CASSLRGTQYF	TGTGCCAGCAGCTTAAGGGGGACCCAGTACTTC
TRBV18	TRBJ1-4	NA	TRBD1	CASSPDRGRHRGGEKLFF	TGTGCCAGCTCACCGGACAGGGGACGCCATCGCGGAGGTGAAAAACTGTTTTTT
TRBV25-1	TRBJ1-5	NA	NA	CASSLGRYDQPQHF	TGTGCCAGCAGCTTGGGGAGGTATGATCAGCCCCAGCATTTT
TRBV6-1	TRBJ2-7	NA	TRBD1	CASSAPWDRSWEQYF	TGTGCCAGCAGTGCACCATGGGACAGGTCGTGGGAGCAGTACTTC